This TCR beta chain was recorded in a study of blood T cell repertoires in COVID-19. As for the study in general: The origin of the acute and convalescent COVID-19 samples was the United States, Italy and Spain.

This clone was counted once. Participants' own reports of clinical history determined their cohort assignment. This CDR3 spans 17 amino acids. Per the germline V gene, CDR1 is LNHDA and CDR2 is SQIVND (reference sequence). V shed 5 bases and J shed 9 bases, with 23 bases lying between them. The protocol was immunoSEQ multiplex PCR, while the TCRdb copy is restricted to in-frame clones and leaves out a portion. The sample contains 320,000 or so clones, about 89% of which appear only once. The source of this sequence is a man in his 60s who had recovered from COVID-19. Sequencing was carried out using PBMCs or T cells enriched from blood (not recorded which). This chain connects TRBV19 to TRBJ1-6; tentatively, D is TRBD1 (6 bases). CDR3 in amino acids: CASSVHTGPLLVSPLHF. The DNA of the CDR3 is TGTGCCAGTAGTGTGCACACAGGGCCTCTTTTAGTTTCACCCCTCCACTTT. Based on the CDR3 plus reference TRBV19 and TRBJ1-6, the full variable domain is DGGITQSPKYLFRKEGQNVTLSCEQNLNHDAMYWYRQDPGQGLRLIYYSQIVNDFQKGDIAEGYSVSREKKESFPLTVTSAQKNPTAFYLCASSVHTGPLLVSPLHFGNGTRLTVT.